These 10 T cell receptor beta chains were sequenced from one sample in a study of T cell clonotyping in hematopoietic cell transplantation. The data were produced by immunoSEQ multiplex PCR, yet TCRdb's version contains in-frame clones alone and is incomplete. The top ten clones hold roughly 10% of a sample with more than 25,000 clones, roughly 90% of them seen once. The sample here was PBMCs, taken 100 days after allogeneic stem cell transplant. These receptors were taken from a female patient aged 50-59 years who had an allogeneic stem cell transplant from a related donor, so the T cells may come from the graft donor. Some clones in this sample may be carry-over from other donors' samples.

J is TRBJ2-7 and V is TRBV15, with D unresolved. Germline lookup yields CDR1 LNHNV and CDR2 YYDKDF (reference sequence). The CDR3 covers 13 residues. The V end lost 0 bases, the J end lost 3 bases, and 6 bases lay between the germline ends. CDR3 residues: CATSRDLYYEQYF. The CDR3 nucleotides read TGTGCCACCAGCAGAGATCTATACTACGAGCAGTACTTC.

V and J are TRBV5-1 and TRBJ1-4, with D possibly TRBD1 on 5 matching bases. The CDR3 runs 13 residues. Trimming left V 2 bases short and J 4 bases short, with 6 bases between. CDR1 SGHRS and CDR2 YFSETQ come from the germline V gene. The CDR3 loop reads CASSLQVNEKLFF. DNA of the CDR3: TGCGCCAGCAGCTTACAGGTTAATGAAAAACTGTTTTTT. Combining the CDR3 with reference TRBV5-1 and TRBJ1-4 gives the whole variable domain KAGVTQTPRYLIKTRGQQVTLSCSPISGHRSVSWYQQTPGQGLQFLFEYFSETQRNKGNFPGRFSGRQFSNSRSEMNVSTLELGDSALYLCASSLQVNEKLFFGSGTQLSVL.

This chain connects TRBV30 to TRBJ1-2; possibly TRBD1 for D (5 bases). CDR3 length: 11 residues. CDR1 is GTSNPN, CDR2 SVGIG, per germline (reference sequence). Deletions cut 2 bases from V and 4 bases from J, with 5 bases between. CDR3 loop: CAWSTGYGYTF. The CDR3 nucleotides read TGTGCCTGGAGTACAGGCTATGGCTACACCTTC.

This clone appeared once. This sequence joins TRBV7-3 and TRBJ2-3; TRBD2 aligns across 10 bases. In germline, CDR1 is SGHTA, CDR2 FQGTGA. Trimming removed 6 bases from V and 4 bases from J; junction bases left unmatched: 10. The CDR3 covers 16 residues. The CDR3, as DNA: TGTGCCAGCAGTTACAGAGCGGGGGGGCCCCCAGATACGCAGTATTTT. Translated, it gives CASSYRAGGPPDTQYF.

The V gene is TRBV11-3, the J gene TRBJ2-3; TRBD2 is a possible D gene (6 bases). CDR3 length: 18 amino acids. V lost 5 bases and J lost 0, with 21 bases in between. Per germline, CDR1 SGHNT and CDR2 YENEEA. CDR3 loop: CASSPGRWGMESTDTQYF. CDR3 nucleotides: TGTGCCAGCAGCCCAGGGAGGTGGGGAATGGAGAGCACAGATACGCAGTATTTT.

J is TRBJ2-2 and V is TRBV19, with 7 nucleotides matching TRBD1. This CDR3 region has 15 residues. CDR1 and CDR2 from the germline V gene are LNHDA and SQIVND (reference sequence). V shed 6 bases and J 2 bases; nucleotides not matched to a gene: 6. DNA for the CDR3: TGTGCCAGTAGACTCCGGGACAGAAACACCGGGGAGCTGTTTTTT. It specifies CASRLRDRNTGELFF.

With regard to this clone: A junction boundary mismatches the germline segment, possibly from a read error. The chain joins TRBV18 to TRBJ1-2; tentative D call: TRBD1 (5 bases). CDR1 is KGHSH and CDR2 is LQKENI in the germline V gene. This CDR3 comprises 13 residues. CDR3 region: CASSPADRRVSAF. As DNA, the CDR3 is TGTGCCAGCTCACCGGCCGATCGCAGGGTATCAGCCTTC.

This clone has only one observation. The V gene is TRBV30, the J gene TRBJ2-7; D perhaps matches TRBD2 (6 bases). Between the trimmed V and J ends, which lost 0 bases and 9 bases, there was a span of 12 bases. Germline V gene data show CDR1 as GTSNPN and CDR2 as SVGIG (reference sequence). The CDR3 is 12 residues long. CDR3 loop: CAWSVGGAWQYF. The CDR3 DNA reads as TGTGCCTGGAGTGTAGGCGGGGCGTGGCAGTACTTC.

The rearrangement uses TRBV5-6 and TRBJ1-1; D remains ambiguous. The germline V and J ends were trimmed by 4 bases and 0 bases, with 7 bases remaining between them. CDR1 and CDR2 from the germline V gene are SGHDT and YYEEEE. This CDR3 contains 13 residues. CDR3 residues: CASSLIMNTEAFF. Written as DNA, the CDR3 is TGTGCCAGCAGCCTTATAATGAACACTGAAGCTTTCTTT. The full variable domain, rest sourced from reference TRBV5-6 and TRBJ1-1, is DAGVTQSPTHLIKTRGQQVTLRCSPKSGHDTVSWYQQALGQGPQFIFQYYEEEERQRGNFPDRFSGHQFPNYSSELNVNALLLGDSALYLCASSLIMNTEAFFGQGTRLTVV.

J is TRBJ2-1 and V is TRBV2, with unresolved D. V was shortened by 4 bases and J by 6 bases, with 16 bases between the two germline ends. From germline, CDR1 is SNHLY and CDR2 FYNNEI. CDR3 length equals 15 residues. The CDR3: CASSGDSWFRNEQFF. The CDR3 DNA follows: TGTGCCAGCAGTGGAGACTCTTGGTTCCGCAATGAGCAGTTCTTC.